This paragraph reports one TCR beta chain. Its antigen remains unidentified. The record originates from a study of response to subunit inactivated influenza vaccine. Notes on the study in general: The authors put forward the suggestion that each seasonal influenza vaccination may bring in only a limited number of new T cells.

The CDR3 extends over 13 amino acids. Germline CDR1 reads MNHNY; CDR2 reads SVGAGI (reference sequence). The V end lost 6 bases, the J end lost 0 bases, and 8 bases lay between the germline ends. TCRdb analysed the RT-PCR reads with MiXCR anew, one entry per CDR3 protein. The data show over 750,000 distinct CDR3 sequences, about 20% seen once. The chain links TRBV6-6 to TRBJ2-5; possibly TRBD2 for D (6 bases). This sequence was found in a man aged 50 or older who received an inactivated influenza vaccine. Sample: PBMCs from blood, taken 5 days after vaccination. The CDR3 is CASSRDYQETQYF. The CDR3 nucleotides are TGTGCCAGCAGCCGGGACTACCAAGAGACCCAGTACTTC.